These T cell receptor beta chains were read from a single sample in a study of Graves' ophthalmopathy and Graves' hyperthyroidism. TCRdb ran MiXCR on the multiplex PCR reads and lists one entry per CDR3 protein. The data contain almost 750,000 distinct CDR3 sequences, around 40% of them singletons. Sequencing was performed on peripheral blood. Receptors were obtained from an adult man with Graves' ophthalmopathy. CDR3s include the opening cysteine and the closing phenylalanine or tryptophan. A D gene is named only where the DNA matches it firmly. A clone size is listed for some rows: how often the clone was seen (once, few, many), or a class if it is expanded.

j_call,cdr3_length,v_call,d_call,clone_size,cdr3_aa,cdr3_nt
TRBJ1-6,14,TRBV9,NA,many,CASSVEGSNSPLHF,TGTGCCAGCAGCGTAGAAGGGTCTAATTCACCCCTCCACTTT
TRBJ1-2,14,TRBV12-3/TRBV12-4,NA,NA,CASSLLGAQNGYTF,TGTGCCAGCAGTTTACTGGGGGCGCAGAATGGCTACACCTTC
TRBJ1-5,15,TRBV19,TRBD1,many,CASSAWTGSNQPQHF,TGTGCCAGTAGTGCCTGGACAGGGAGCAATCAGCCCCAGCATTTT
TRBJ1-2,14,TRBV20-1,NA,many,CSARDPDRFYGYTF,TGCAGTGCTAGAGACCCAGACAGGTTCTATGGCTACACCTTC
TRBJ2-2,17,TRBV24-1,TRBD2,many,CATSDPLAGGRTGELFF,TGTGCCACCAGTGACCCGTTAGCGGGAGGGCGCACCGGGGAGCTGTTTTTT
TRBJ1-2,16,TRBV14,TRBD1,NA,CASSQIQSPRGHGYTF,TGTGCCAGCAGCCAAATCCAGTCTCCAAGGGGGCATGGCTACACCTTC
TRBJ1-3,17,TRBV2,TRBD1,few,CASSLRDRGLGGNTIYF,TGTGCCAGCAGTTTACGAGACAGGGGGCTAGGTGGAAACACCATATATTTT
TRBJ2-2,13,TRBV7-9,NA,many,CASSYVGAGELFF,TGTGCCAGCAGCTATGTGGGCGCCGGGGAGCTGTTTTTT
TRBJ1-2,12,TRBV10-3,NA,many,CAISDSPYGYTF,TGTGCCATCAGTGACAGTCCCTATGGCTACACCTTC
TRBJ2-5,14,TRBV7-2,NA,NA,CASSFLTGQETQYF,TGTGCCAGCAGCTTCTTGACAGGCCAAGAGACCCAGTACTTC
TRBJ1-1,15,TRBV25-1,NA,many,CASSDAGTPNTEAFF,TGTGCCAGCAGTGACGCCGGGACACCGAACACTGAAGCTTTCTTT
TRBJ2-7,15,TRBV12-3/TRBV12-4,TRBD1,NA,CASSLEGQPQFEQYF,TGTGCCAGCAGTTTAGAGGGACAGCCCCAATTCGAGCAGTACTTC
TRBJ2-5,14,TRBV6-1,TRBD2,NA,CASSEGTSFKTQYF,TGTGCCAGCAGTGAAGGGACTAGTTTCAAGACCCAGTACTTC
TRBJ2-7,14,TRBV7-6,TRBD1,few,CASSSRDRLYEQYF,TGTGCCAGCAGCTCCCGGGACAGACTGTACGAGCAGTACTTC
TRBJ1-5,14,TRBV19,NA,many,CASSIGQRSQPQHF,TGTGCCAGTAGTATAGGCCAACGGAGTCAGCCCCAGCATTTT
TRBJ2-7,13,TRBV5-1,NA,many,CASSPGTFYEQYF,TGCGCCAGCAGCCCGGGGACATTCTACGAGCAGTACTTC
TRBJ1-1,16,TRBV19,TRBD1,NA,CASSIRQGATYTEAFF,TGTGCCAGTAGTATACGTCAGGGGGCGACATACACTGAAGCTTTCTTT
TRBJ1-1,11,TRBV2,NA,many,CASKGGSEAFF,TGTGCCAGCAAAGGTGGCTCTGAAGCTTTCTTT
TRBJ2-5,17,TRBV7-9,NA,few,CASSLEKPGTLQETQYF,TGTGCCAGCAGCTTAGAGAAACCCGGGACGCTCCAAGAGACCCAGTACTTC
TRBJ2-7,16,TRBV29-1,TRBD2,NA,CSVTSRPTSGSDEQYF,TGCAGCGTGACTAGCAGGCCCACTAGCGGGAGCGACGAGCAGTACTTC
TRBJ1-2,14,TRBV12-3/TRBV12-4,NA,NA,CASSLTYSNYGYTF,TGTGCCAGCAGTTTGACATACTCTAACTATGGCTACACCTTC
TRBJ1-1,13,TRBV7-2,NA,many,CASSREMGTEAFF,TGTGCCAGCAGCCGGGAGATGGGGACTGAAGCTTTCTTT
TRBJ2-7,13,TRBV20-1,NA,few,CSARVLVNYEQYF,TGCAGTGCTAGAGTACTAGTAAACTACGAGCAGTACTTC
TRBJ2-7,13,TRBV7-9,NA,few,CASSRSSTYEQYF,TGCGCCAGCAGCCGTTCTAGTACCTACGAGCAGTACTTC
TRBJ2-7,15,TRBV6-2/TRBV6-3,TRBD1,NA,CASSEPGTGTYEQYF,TGTGCCAGCAGTGAACCCGGGACAGGGACCTACGAGCAGTACTTC
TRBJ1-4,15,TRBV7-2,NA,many,CASSSPSSGNEKLFF,TGTGCCAGCAGCTCCCCTTCGTCGGGCAATGAAAAACTGTTTTTT
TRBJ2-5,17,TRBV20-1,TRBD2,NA,CSAGATGRGLAGETQYF,TGCAGTGCTGGAGCCACAGGACGAGGACTAGCGGGGGAGACCCAGTACTTC
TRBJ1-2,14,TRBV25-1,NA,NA,CASSASHILYGYTF,TGTGCCAGCAGTGCTAGTCATATTCTCTATGGCTACACCTTC
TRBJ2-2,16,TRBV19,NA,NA,CASSARGPQGTGELFF,TGTGCCAGTAGTGCTCGCGGGCCTCAGGGGACCGGGGAGCTGTTTTTT
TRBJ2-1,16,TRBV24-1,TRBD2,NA,CATSDTSGTSYNEQFF,TGTGCCACCAGTGATACTAGCGGAACCTCCTACAATGAGCAGTTCTTC
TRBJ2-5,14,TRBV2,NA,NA,CASSNRQRSEAQYF,TGTGCCAGCAGCAACCGACAGAGATCGGAGGCCCAGTACTTC
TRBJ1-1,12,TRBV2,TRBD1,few,CASGQASTEAFF,TGTGCCTCCGGACAGGCTTCCACTGAAGCTTTCTTT
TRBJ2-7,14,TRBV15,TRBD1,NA,CAASSWDSSYEQYF,TGTGCCGCCAGCAGCTGGGACAGTTCCTACGAGCAGTACTTC
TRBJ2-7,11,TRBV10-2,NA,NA,CASSDVDEQYF,TGCGCCAGCAGTGATGTCGACGAGCAGTACTTC
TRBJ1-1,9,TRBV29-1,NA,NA,CSVGGQAFF,TGCAGCGTTGGGGGCCAAGCTTTCTTT
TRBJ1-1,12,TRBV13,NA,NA,CASSLNGQEALF,TGTGCCAGCAGCTTAAATGGACAAGAAGCTCTCTTT
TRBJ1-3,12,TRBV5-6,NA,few,CASSLNQLAIYF,TGTGCCAGCAGCTTGAACCAACTGGCCATATATTTT
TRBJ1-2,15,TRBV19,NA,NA,CASSPHDRTAGGYTF,TGTGCCAGTAGTCCACACGACAGGACTGCTGGAGGCTACACCTTC
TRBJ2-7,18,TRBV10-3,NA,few,CAISESELRQSVTYEQYF,TGTGCCATCAGTGAGTCGGAATTGAGACAGTCAGTAACCTACGAGCAGTACTTC
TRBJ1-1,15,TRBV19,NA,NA,CASSMVGRNHLEAFF,TGTGCCAGTAGTATGGTGGGCAGAAACCACCTTGAAGCTTTCTTT
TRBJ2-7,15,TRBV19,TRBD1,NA,CASSMSGQGAYEQYF,TGTGCCAGTAGTATGTCCGGCCAGGGGGCATACGAGCAGTACTTC
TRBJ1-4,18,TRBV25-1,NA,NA,CASSYVPEGGLGREKLFF,TGTGCCAGCAGTTACGTACCCGAAGGGGGGCTGGGTAGGGAAAAACTGTTTTTT
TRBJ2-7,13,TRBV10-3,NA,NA,CAISAGVTYEQYF,TGTGCCATCAGTGCAGGGGTCACCTACGAGCAGTACTTC
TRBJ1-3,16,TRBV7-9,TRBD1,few,CASSVGDRASGNTIYF,TGTGCCAGCAGCGTCGGGGACAGGGCCTCTGGAAACACCATATATTTT
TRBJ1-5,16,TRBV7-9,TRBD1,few,CASSQFPGQSNQPQHF,TGTGCCAGCAGCCAATTCCCGGGACAGAGCAATCAGCCCCAGCATTTT
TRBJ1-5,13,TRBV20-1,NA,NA,CSASFESGQPQHF,TGCAGTGCTAGTTTCGAGAGCGGCCAGCCCCAGCATTTT
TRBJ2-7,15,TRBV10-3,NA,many,CAISRTQESSYEQYF,TGTGCCATCAGCCGGACACAGGAGAGCTCCTACGAGCAGTACTTC